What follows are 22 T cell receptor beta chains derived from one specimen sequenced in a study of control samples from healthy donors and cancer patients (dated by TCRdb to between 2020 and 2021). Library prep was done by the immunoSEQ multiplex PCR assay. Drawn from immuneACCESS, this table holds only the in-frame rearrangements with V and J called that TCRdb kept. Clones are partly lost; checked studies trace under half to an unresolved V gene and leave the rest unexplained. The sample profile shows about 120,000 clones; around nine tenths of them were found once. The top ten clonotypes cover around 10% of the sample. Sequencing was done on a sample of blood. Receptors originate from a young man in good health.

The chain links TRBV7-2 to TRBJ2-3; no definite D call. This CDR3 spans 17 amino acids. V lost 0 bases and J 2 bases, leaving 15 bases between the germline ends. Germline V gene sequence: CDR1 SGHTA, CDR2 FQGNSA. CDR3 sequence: CASSLAPSRPFTDTQYF. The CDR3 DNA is TGTGCCAGCAGCTTAGCCCCTTCTAGGCCTTTCACAGATACGCAGTATTTT.

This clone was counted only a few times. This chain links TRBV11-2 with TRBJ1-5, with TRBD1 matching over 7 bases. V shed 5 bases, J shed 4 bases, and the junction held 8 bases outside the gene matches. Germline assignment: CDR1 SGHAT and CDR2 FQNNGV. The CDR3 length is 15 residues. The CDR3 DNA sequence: TGTGCCAGCAGCCCCCCCGGGACAGAAAATCAGCCCCAGCATTTT. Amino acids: CASSPPGTENQPQHF.

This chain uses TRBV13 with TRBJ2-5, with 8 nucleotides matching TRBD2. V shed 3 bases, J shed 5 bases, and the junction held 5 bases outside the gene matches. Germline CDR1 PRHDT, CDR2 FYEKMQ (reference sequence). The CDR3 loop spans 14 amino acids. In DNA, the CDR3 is TGTGCCAGCAGCTTGGCGGGGGGCGGGGAGACCCAGTACTTC. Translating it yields CASSLAGGGETQYF. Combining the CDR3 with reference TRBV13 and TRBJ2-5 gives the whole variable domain AAGVIQSPRHLIKEKRETATLKCYPIPRHDTVYWYQQGPGQDPQFLISFYEKMQSDKGSIPDRFSAQQFSDYHSELNMSSLELGDSALYFCASSLAGGGETQYFGPGTRLLVL.

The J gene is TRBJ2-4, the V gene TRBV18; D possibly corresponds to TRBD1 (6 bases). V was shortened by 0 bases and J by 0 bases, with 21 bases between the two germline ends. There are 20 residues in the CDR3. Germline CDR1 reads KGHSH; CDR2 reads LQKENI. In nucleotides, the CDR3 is TGTGCCAGCTCACCACCGACGACAGGCGACGATAACCCAGCCAAAAACATTCAGTACTTC. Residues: CASSPPTTGDDNPAKNIQYF.

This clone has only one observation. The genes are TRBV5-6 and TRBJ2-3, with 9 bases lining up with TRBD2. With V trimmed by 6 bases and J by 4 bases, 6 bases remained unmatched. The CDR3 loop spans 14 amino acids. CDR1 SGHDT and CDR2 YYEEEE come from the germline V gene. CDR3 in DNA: TGTGCCAGCACCTCGGGACTAGCCCCAGATACGCAGTATTTT. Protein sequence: CASTSGLAPDTQYF.

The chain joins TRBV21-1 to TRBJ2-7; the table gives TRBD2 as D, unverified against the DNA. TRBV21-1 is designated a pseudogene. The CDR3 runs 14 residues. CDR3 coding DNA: TGTGCCAGCAGCAAAGCGCGGTCAGAGTACGAGCAGTACGTC. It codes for CASSKARSEYEQYV.

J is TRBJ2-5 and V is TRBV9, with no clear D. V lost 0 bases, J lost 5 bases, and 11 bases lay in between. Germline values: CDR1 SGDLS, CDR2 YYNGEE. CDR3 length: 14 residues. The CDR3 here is CASSVATGRETQYF. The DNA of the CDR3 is TGTGCCAGCAGCGTAGCGACGGGCAGGGAGACCCAGTACTTC.

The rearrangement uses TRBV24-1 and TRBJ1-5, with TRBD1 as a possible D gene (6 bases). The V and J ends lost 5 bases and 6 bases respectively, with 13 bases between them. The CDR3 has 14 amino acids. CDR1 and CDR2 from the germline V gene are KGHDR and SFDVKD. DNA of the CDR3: TGTGCCACCAGTGTCGGGACACTAGCTCAGCCCCAGCATTTT. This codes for CATSVGTLAQPQHF.

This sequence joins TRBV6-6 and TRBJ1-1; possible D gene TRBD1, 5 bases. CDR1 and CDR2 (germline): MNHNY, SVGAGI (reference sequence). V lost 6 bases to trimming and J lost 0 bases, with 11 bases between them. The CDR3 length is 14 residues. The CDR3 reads CASRGLGLNTEAFF. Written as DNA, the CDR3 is TGTGCCAGCAGGGGACTGGGGTTGAACACTGAAGCTTTCTTT.

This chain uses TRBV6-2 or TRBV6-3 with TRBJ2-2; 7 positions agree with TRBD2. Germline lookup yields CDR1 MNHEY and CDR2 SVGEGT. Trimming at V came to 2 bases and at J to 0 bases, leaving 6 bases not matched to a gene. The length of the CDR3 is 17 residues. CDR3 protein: CASSYDSGESNTGELFF. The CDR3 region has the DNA TGTGCCAGCAGTTACGACAGCGGGGAATCGAACACCGGGGAGCTGTTTTTT.

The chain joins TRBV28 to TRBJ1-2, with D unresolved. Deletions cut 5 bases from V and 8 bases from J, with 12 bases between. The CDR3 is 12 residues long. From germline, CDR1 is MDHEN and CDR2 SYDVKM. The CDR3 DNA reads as TGTGCCAGCAGTCTCCCTGTCCAGGGCTACACCTTC. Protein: CASSLPVQGYTF.

The CDR3 is CASSTRGRGVGNGYTF. In DNA, the CDR3 is TGTGCCAGCAGCACCAGGGGGCGCGGTGTAGGTAATGGCTACACCTTC. V is TRBV5-6 and J is TRBJ1-2; 8 bases are shared with TRBD1. V was pared by 4 bases and J by 6 bases, with 14 bases of the junction left unmatched. Germline V gene lookup returns CDR1 SGHDT and CDR2 YYEEEE. CDR3 length: 16 amino acids.

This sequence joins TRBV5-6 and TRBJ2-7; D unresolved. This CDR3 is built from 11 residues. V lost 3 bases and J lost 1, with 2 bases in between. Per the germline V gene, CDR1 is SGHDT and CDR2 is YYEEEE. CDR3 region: CASSSSYEQYF. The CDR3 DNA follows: TGTGCCAGCAGCTCTTCCTACGAGCAGTACTTC.

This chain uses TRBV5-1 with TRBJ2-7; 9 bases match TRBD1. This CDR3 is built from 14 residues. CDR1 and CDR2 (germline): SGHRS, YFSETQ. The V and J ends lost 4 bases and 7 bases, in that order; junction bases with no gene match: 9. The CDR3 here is CASSTLQGAREQYF. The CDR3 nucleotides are TGCGCCAGCAGCACACTACAGGGGGCGCGAGAGCAGTACTTC. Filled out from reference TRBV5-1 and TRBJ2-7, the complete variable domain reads KAGVTQTPRYLIKTRGQQVTLSCSPISGHRSVSWYQQTPGQGLQFLFEYFSETQRNKGNFPGRFSGRQFSNSRSEMNVSTLELGDSALYLCASSTLQGAREQYFGPGTRLTVT.

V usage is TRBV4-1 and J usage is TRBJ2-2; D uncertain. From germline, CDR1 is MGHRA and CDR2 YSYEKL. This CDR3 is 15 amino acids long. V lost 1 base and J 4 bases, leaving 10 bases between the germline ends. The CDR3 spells CASSQVTEVTGELFF. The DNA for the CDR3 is TGCGCCAGCAGCCAAGTAACAGAAGTCACCGGGGAGCTGTTTTTT.

CDR3 coding DNA: TGTGCCAGCAGCGCCCGGGTGGGGGGCCAACCCTACGAGCAGTACTTC. It is translated as CASSARVGGQPYEQYF. The genes are TRBV9 and TRBJ2-7; D is tentatively TRBD1 or TRBD2 (6 bases each). The CDR3 length is 16 residues. V was trimmed by 3 bases and J by 2 bases, leaving 18 bases between them. Looked up from germline, CDR1 is SGDLS and CDR2 is YYNGEE. Full variable domain (rest looked up from reference TRBV9 and TRBJ2-7): DSGVTQTPKHLITATGQRVTLRCSPRSGDLSVYWYQQSLDQGLQFLIQYYNGEERAKGNILERFSAQQFPDLHSELNLSSLELGDSALYFCASSARVGGQPYEQYFGPGTRLTVT.

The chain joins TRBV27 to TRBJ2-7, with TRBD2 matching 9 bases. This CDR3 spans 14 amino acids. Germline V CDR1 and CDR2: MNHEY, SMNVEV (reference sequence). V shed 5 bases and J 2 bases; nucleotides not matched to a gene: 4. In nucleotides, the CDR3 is TGTGCCAGCAGTCATAGCGGGGGAACCTACGAGCAGTACTTC. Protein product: CASSHSGGTYEQYF.

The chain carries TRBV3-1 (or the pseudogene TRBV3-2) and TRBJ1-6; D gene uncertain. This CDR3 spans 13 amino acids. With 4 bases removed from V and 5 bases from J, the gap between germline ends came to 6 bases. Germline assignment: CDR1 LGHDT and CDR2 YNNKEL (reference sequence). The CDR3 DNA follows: TGTGCCAGCAGCCGGACGGATAATTCACCCCTCCACTTT. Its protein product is CASSRTDNSPLHF.

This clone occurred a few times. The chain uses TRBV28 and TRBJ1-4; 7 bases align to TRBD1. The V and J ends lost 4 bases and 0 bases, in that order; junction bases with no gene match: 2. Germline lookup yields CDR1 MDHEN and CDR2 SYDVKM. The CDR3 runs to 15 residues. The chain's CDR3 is CASSSGTATNEKLFF. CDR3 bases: TGTGCCAGCAGTTCGGGGACAGCAACTAATGAAAAACTGTTTTTT. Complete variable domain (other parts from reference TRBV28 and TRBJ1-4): DVKVTQSSRYLVKRTGEKVFLECVQDMDHENMFWYRQDPGLGLRLIYFSYDVKMKEKGDIPEGYSVSREKKERFSLILESASTNQTSMYLCASSSGTATNEKLFFGSGTQLSVL.

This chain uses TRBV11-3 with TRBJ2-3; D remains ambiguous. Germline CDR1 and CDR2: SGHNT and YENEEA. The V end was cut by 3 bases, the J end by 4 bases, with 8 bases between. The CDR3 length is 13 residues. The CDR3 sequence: CASSFMGSDTQYF. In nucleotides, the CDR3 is TGTGCCAGCAGCTTTATGGGATCAGATACGCAGTATTTT.

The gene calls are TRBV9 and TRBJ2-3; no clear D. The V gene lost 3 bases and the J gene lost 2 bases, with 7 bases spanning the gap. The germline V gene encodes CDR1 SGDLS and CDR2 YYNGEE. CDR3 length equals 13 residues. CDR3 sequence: CASSGGSTDTQYF. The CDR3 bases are TGTGCCAGCAGCGGGGGATCCACAGATACGCAGTATTTT.

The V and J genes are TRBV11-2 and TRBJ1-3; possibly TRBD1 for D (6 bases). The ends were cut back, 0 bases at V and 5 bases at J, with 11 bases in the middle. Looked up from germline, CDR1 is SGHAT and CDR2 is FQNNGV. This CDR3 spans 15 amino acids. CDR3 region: CASSLDPGARNTIYF. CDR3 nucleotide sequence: TGTGCCAGCAGCTTAGATCCGGGGGCACGAAACACCATATATTTT.